This is a list of T cell receptor beta chains from one sample in a study of CD8+ T cells in alopecia areata. The table came from immunoSEQ multiplex PCR; TCRdb's copy has only in-frame clones and leaves some out. The table lists about 160,000 clones, 60% to 75% of them singletons. The sample here was CD4+ T cells sorted from blood, taken at week 24, from a patient treated with tofacitinib. These receptors originate from a human donor with alopecia areata. The CDR3 runs from the conserved cysteine through the conserved F or W. The order of the fields is V gene, D gene, J gene, clone size, CDR3 DNA, CDR3 protein. The D gene is left open where the match is weak. Rows give clone size only sometimes, using once, few, many, or a class for an expanded clone.

TRBV30,TRBD1,TRBJ2-7,few,TGTGCCTGGAGTGTTCCAACACAAACCAGGACAGGGGCCTACGAGCAGTACTTC,CAWSVPTQTRTGAYEQYF
TRBV30,-,TRBJ2-5,-,TGTGCCTGGAGTGGGGATGGGAACTACCAAGAGACCCAGTACTTC,CAWSGDGNYQETQYF
TRBV23-1,TRBD1,TRBJ1-2,-,TGCGCCAGCAGAATAATGAGGGACAGAGCTCCATATGGCTACACCTTC,CASRIMRDRAPYGYTF
TRBV30,-,TRBJ1-2,-,TGTGCCTGGAGTGTACAGGGTCGAGGGGAAGTTGGCTACACCTTC,CAWSVQGRGEVGYTF
TRBV6-5,TRBD2,TRBJ2-6,few,TGTGCCAGCAGCCTCGGGGGGTTGGGGGCCAACGTCCTGACTTTC,CASSLGGLGANVLTF
TRBV11-2,-,TRBJ2-3,once,TGTGCCAGCAGCCCGCAGGGCGGCGGGGAGTTTACAGATACGCAGTATTTT,CASSPQGGGEFTDTQYF
TRBV30,-,TRBJ1-5,-,TGTGCCTGGAGTCCACCCCTGGCGCCCCAGCATTTT,CAWSPPLAPQHF
TRBV9,TRBD1,TRBJ2-1,-,TGTGCCAGCAGCTTCGGGACAGGGGGCATGATTGATGAGCAGTTCTTC,CASSFGTGGMIDEQFF
TRBV5-1,-,TRBJ2-5,-,TGCGCCAGCAGCCCCCTGAGCGGTAGCCAAGAGACCCAGTACTTC,CASSPLSGSQETQYF
TRBV29-1,-,TRBJ1-1,-,TGCAGCACCAGGGACTTCTCGAATGAAGCTTTCTTT,CSTRDFSNEAFF
TRBV15,-,TRBJ2-6,few,TGTGCCACCAGCAGAGAAAGGGGCGGAACCTCTGGGGCCAACGTCCTGACTTTC,CATSRERGGTSGANVLTF
TRBV7-2,-,TRBJ2-3,-,TGTGCCAGCAGCTTAGCGCGGGGCACAGATACGCAGTATTTT,CASSLARGTDTQYF
TRBV4-2,-,TRBJ1-2,-,TGTGCCAGCAGCCAAGGGGGGGATGGTGGCTACACCTTC,CASSQGGDGGYTF
TRBV5-1,TRBD1,TRBJ1-6,once,TGCGCCAGCAGCATAAGCTCAGGGGGTAGTTCACCCCTCCACTTT,CASSISSGGSSPLHF
TRBV4-1,-,TRBJ2-7,-,TGCGCCAGCAGCCAAGGAGCGGAGGCCTTCTCCGAGCAGTACTTC,CASSQGAEAFSEQYF
TRBV30,-,TRBJ1-6,-,TGTGCCTGGAGTCACCGGGCCCGGGATAATTCACCCCTCCACTTT,CAWSHRARDNSPLHF
TRBV30,-,TRBJ1-5,-,TGTGCCTGGAGTCTAAAAAACCGGGACCTGGGAGATTATAGCAATCAGCCCCAGCATTTT,CAWSLKNRDLGDYSNQPQHF
TRBV4-1,TRBD1,TRBJ1-2,-,TGCGCCAGCAGCCAAGACCCAGGGGGCCTCTATGGCTACACCTTC,CASSQDPGGLYGYTF